This T cell receptor beta chain was recorded in a study of cytomegalovirus exposure and HLA in healthy donors. General study points: In the 95 to 150 validation repertoires, under 95% of cluster scores exceeded 0, per a later analysis. Cytomegalovirus association was listed for 150 to 200 TCR beta chains.

In germline, CDR1 is KGHSH, CDR2 LQKENI. The CDR3 is made up of 18 amino acids. Unmatched junction bases numbered 10, after V lost 0 bases and J lost 6 bases. Clones were sequenced by immunoSEQ multiplex PCR, and TCRdb holds only the in-frame ones, with some missing. This sample has some 250,000 clones, with almost 90% found just once. In the case of this clone: Its antigen is currently unknown.

The donors were part of the 120-subject validation cohort, which stood apart from the roughly 700-subject first cohort. This chain uses TRBV18 with TRBJ2-1; TRBD2 matches 11 bases. The TCR originated in a woman between 18 and 29 years old in good health and CMV-seronegative. The sample taken for sequencing was PBMCs. The CDR3 region has the DNA TGTGCCAGCTCACCACCGTCGGAACTAGCGGGGGTGGGCAATGAGCAGTTCTTC. Amino acid sequence: CASSPPSELAGVGNEQFF. Supplemented by reference TRBV18 and TRBJ2-1, the full variable domain reads NAGVMQNPRHLVRRRGQEARLRCSPMKGHSHVYWYRQLPEEGLKFMVYLQKENIIDESGMPKERFSAEFPKEGPSILRIQQVVRGDSAAYFCASSPPSELAGVGNEQFFGPGTRLTVL.